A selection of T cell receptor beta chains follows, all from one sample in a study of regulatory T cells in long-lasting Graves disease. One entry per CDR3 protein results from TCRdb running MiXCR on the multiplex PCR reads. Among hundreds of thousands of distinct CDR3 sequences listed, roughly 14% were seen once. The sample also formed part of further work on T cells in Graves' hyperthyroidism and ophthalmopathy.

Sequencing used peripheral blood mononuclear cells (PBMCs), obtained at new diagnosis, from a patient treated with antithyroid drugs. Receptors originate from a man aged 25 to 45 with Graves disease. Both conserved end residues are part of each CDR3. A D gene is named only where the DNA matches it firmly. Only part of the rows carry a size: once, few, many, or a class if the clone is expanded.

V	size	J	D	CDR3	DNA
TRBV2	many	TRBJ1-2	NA	CASSDGTYVNGYTF	TGTGCCAGCAGTGATGGGACATATGTTAATGGCTACACCTTC
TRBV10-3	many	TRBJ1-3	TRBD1	CAISENRGAGNTIYF	TGTGCCATCAGCGAGAACAGGGGAGCTGGAAACACCATATATTTT
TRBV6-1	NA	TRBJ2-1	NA	CASSEARYNEQFF	TGTGCCAGCAGTGAGGCCCGATACAATGAGCAGTTCTTC
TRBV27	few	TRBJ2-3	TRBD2	CASRLNSGLSTDTQYF	TGTGCCAGCAGGCTAAATAGCGGGCTTAGCACAGATACGCAGTATTTT
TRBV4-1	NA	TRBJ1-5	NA	CASSQGPGLRVPQHF	TGCGCCAGCAGCCAAGGACCGGGTCTAAGAGTTCCCCAGCATTTT
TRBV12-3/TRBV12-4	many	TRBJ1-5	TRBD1	CASSNRGVNQHF	TGTGCCAGCAGCAACAGGGGGGTCAACCAGCATTTT
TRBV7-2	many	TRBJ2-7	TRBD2	CASSLWTSGSEQYF	TGTGCCAGCAGCCTTTGGACTAGCGGGAGCGAGCAGTACTTC
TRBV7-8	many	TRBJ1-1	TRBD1	CASSSRTGLTEAFF	TGTGCCAGCAGCTCTCGGACAGGGCTGACTGAAGCTTTCTTT
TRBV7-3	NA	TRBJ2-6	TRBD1	CASSLQGRWANVPTF	TGTGCCAGCAGCCTACAGGGGCGTTGGGCCAACGTCCCGACTTTC
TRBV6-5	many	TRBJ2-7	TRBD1	CASSYSFGVPGGKLADAYEQYF	TGTGCCAGCAGTTACTCGTTTGGGGTGCCAGGGGGCAAGTTAGCGGATGCCTACGAGCAGTACTTC
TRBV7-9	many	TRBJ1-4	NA	CASSSVSPNEKLFF	TGTGCCAGCAGCTCCGTTTCGCCTAATGAAAAACTGTTTTTT
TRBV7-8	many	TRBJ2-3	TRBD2	CASSVTSGTDTQYF	TGTGCCAGCAGCGTTACTAGCGGCACAGATACGCAGTATTTT
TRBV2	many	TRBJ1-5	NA	CASKTDSNQPQHF	TGTGCCAGCAAAACCGATAGCAATCAGCCCCAGCATTTT
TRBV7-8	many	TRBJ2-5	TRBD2	CASSLTPGRVETQYF	TGTGCCAGCAGCCTCACCCCCGGGAGGGTAGAGACCCAGTACTTC
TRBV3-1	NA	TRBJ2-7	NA	CASSQGRRLVIDEQYF	TGTGCCAGCAGCCAGGGACGGCGGCTTGTTATTGACGAGCAGTACTTC
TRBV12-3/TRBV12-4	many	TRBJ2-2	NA	CASSFRRVSTGELFF	TGTGCCAGCAGTTTCAGGCGGGTCAGCACCGGGGAGCTGTTTTTT
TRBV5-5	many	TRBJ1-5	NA	CASSPLGTLNNQPQHF	TGTGCCAGCAGCCCCCTGGGGACGTTGAACAATCAGCCCCAGCATTTT
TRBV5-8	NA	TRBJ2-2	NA	CASSRSVGSANTGELFF	TGTGCCAGCAGCAGATCGGTCGGCTCCGCGAACACCGGGGAGCTGTTTTTT
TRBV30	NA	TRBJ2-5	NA	CAWSQPETQYF	TGTGCCTGGAGCCAACCCGAGACCCAGTACTTC
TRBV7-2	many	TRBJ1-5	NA	CASSLGTNQPQHF	TGTGCCAGCAGCCTCGGGACCAATCAGCCCCAGCATTTT
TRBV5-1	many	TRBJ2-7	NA	CASSDDSEQYF	TGCGCCAGCAGCGACGACAGCGAGCAGTACTTC
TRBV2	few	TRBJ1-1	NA	CASSRVSAASGEAFF	TGTGCCAGCAGCCGAGTTTCGGCGGCCTCAGGGGAAGCTTTCTTT
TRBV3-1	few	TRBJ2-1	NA	CASSRPGASNEQFF	TGTGCCAGCAGCCGCCCCGGGGCGAGCAATGAGCAGTTCTTC
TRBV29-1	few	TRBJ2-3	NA	CSVSTGQPDTQYF	TGCAGCGTTTCCACAGGGCAGCCAGATACGCAGTATTTT
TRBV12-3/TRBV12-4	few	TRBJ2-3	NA	CASGLRTDTQYF	TGTGCCAGCGGGTTACGCACAGATACGCAGTATTTT
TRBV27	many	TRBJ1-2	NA	CASSLSIEGGYTF	TGTGCCAGCAGTTTATCGATCGAGGGGGGCTACACCTTC
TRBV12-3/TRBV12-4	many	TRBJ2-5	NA	CASSTDGSLYF	TGTGCCAGCAGTACGGACGGGTCTCTGTACTTC